This T cell receptor beta chain emerged from a study of regulatory T cells in long-lasting Graves disease. Arm-PCR of CDR3 regions and iRepertoire HTBI primers were used to build TCR beta libraries. TCRdb processed the multiplex PCR reads anew with MiXCR; each CDR3 protein has one entry. The sample yields 400,000 to 500,000 distinct CDR3 sequences, 14% seen once. Time point indicated: newly diagnosed GD, antithyroid drugs for less than 3 months. PBMCs provided the RNA from which the TCR library was made. A peripheral blood sample, roughly 8.8 milliliters in volume, was drawn into EDTA tubes. The CDR3 is made up of 15 amino acids. The ends lost 5 bases at V and 7 bases at J; junction bases unmatched: 14. Per the germline V gene, CDR1 is KGHSH and CDR2 is LQKENI. The same specimen was also included in a second study, on T cells in Graves' hyperthyroidism and ophthalmopathy.

The specimen was peripheral blood mononuclear cells (PBMCs), collected at new diagnosis, from a patient treated with antithyroid drugs. This sequence originates from a woman aged 45 to 65 with Graves disease. The chain couples TRBV18 to TRBJ2-7; the match to TRBD1 covers 7 bases. CDR3 bases: TGTGCCAGCTCAACAACCACCGAGGGGGCGCGGGAGCAGTACTTC. It translates to CASSTTTEGAREQYF.